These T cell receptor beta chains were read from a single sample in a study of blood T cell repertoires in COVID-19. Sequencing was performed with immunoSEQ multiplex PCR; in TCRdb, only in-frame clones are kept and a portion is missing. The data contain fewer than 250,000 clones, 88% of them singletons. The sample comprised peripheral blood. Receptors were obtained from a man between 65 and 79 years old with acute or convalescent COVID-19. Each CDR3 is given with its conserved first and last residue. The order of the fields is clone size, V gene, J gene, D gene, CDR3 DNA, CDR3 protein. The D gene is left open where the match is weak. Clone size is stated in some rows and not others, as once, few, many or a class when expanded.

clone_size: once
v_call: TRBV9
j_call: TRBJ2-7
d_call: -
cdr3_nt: TGTGCCAGCAGCGTGGAACATCAGGGTCCCTACGAGCAGTACTTC
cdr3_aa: CASSVEHQGPYEQYF

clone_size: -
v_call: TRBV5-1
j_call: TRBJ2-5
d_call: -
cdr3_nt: TGCGCCAGCAGCTCATATTCAGCAGGGCCTCAAGAGACCCAGTACTTC
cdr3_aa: CASSSYSAGPQETQYF

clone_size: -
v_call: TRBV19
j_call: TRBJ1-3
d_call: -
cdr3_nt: TGTGCCAGTAGTATAGCGACGGGGGCTGGAAACACCATATATTTT
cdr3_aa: CASSIATGAGNTIYF

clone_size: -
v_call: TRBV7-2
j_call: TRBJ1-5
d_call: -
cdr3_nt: TGTGCCAGCAGCTCGGGGGGGGCGACCAATCAGCCCCAGCATTTT
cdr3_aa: CASSSGGATNQPQHF

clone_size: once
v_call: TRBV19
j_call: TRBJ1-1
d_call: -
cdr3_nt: TGTGCCAGTAGTAGAGGCGGAGGGATCAACACTGAAGCTTTCTTT
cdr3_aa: CASSRGGGINTEAFF

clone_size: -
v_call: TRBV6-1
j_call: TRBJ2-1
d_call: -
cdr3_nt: TGTGCCAGCAGTGCCCTCGGGAGAGCGTTGGGCTATGAGCAGTTCTTC
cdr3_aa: CASSALGRALGYEQFF

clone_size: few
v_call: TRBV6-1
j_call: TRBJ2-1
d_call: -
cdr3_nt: TGTGCCAGCAGTGAAGAGTTGGCTGCCTACAATGAGCAGTTCTTC
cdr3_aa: CASSEELAAYNEQFF

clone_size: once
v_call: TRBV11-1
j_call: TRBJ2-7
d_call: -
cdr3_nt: TGTGCCAGCAGCTTAGACGGGGAGGCCTACGAGCAGTACTTC
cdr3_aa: CASSLDGEAYEQYF

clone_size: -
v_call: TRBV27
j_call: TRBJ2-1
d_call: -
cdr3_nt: TGTGCCAGCAGTTTATCGGAGCCTAATGAGCAGTTCTTC
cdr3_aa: CASSLSEPNEQFF

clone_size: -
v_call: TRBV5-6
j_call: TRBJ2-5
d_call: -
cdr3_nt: TGTGCCAGCAGTTTGACAGTTCAAGAGACCCAGTACTTC
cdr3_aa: CASSLTVQETQYF

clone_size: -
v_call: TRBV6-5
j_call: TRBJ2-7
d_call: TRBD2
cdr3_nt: TGTGCCAGCAGGTCTAGCGGAACCTACGAGCAGTACTTC
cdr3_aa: CASRSSGTYEQYF

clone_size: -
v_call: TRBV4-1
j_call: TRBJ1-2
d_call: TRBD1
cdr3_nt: TGCGCCAGCAGCCAAGATTATCAGGGGGGCTATGGCTACACCTTC
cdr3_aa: CASSQDYQGGYGYTF

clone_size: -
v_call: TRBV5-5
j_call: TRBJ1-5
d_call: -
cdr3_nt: TGTGCCAGCAGCTTGGGGTACACGGGTCAGCCCCAGCATTTT
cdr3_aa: CASSLGYTGQPQHF

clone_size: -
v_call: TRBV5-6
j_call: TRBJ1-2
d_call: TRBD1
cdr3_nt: TGTGCCAGCAGCTCGGGACAGGGGCCCCCGGGTGGCTACACCTTC
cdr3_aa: CASSSGQGPPGGYTF

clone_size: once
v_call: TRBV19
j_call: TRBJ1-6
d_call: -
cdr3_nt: TGTGCCAGTAGTATAGGCGACTCAAAATCCGCCCTCCACTTT
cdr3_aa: CASSIGDSKSALHF

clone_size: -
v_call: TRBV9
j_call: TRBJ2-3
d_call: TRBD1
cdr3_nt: TGTGCCAGCAGCGTACCCTCCGGACAGGGCCCAGATACGCAGTATTTT
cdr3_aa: CASSVPSGQGPDTQYF

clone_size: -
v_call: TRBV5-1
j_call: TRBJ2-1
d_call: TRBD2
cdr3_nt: TGCGCCAGCAGCTTAAGGGGACTAGCGGGAGTTTTGTACAATGAGCAGTTCTTC
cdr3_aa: CASSLRGLAGVLYNEQFF

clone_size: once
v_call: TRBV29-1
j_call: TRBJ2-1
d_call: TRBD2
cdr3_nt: TGCAGCGTTGATTGGGGCCTAGCGGGAGGCAATGAGCAGTTCTTC
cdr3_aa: CSVDWGLAGGNEQFF

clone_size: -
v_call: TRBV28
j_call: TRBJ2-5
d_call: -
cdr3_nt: TGTGCCAGCAGTCCCCAAAGTAGCCCCCCAGCCCAGTACTTC
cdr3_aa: CASSPQSSPPAQYF

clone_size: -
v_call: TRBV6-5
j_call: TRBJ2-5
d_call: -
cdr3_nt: TGTGCCAGCCGCTTGCAGGGACTCCAAGAGACCCAGTACTTC
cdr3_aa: CASRLQGLQETQYF

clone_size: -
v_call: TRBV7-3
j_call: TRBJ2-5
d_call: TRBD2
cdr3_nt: TGTGCCAGCAGCTTAGATGGGACTAGCGGGGGAGAGACCCAGTACTTC
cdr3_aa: CASSLDGTSGGETQYF

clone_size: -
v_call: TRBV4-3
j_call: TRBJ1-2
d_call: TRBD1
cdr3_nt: TGCGCCAGCAGCCAAGAATATGGGGACAGAAACTATGGCTACACCTTC
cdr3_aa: CASSQEYGDRNYGYTF

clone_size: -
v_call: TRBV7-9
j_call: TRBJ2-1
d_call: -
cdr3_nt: TGTGCCAGCAGCTTAGCGATAGGGGGCAATGAGCAGTTCTTC
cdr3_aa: CASSLAIGGNEQFF

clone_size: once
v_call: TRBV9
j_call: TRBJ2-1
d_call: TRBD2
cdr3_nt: TGTGCCAGCACACCTGAGCTTGCGGGAGTCGGCAATGAGCAGTTCTTC
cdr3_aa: CASTPELAGVGNEQFF

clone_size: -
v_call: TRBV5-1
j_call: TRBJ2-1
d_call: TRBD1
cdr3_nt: TGCGCCAGCAGCCGTTCGACAGGGACAATATACAATGAGCAGTTCTTC
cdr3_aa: CASSRSTGTIYNEQFF

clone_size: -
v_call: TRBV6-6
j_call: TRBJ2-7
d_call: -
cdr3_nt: TGTGCCAGCAGTTCTTTACTAGAAACCTACGAGCAGTACTTC
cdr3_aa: CASSSLLETYEQYF

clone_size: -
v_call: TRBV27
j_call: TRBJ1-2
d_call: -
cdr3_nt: TGTGCCAGCAGTACCCGACTACACTATGGCTACACCTTC
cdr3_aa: CASSTRLHYGYTF

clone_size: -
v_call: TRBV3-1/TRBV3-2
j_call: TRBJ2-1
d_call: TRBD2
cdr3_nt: TGTGCCAGCAGCCCAACTAGCGGGAGCGCTAATGAGCAGTTCTTC
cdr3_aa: CASSPTSGSANEQFF

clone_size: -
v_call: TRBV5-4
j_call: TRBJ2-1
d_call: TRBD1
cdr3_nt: TGTGCCAGCAGCTTGCCTGGGACAGGGGGTGATGAGCAGTTCTTC
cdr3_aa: CASSLPGTGGDEQFF

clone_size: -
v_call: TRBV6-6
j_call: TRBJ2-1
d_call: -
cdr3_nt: TGTGCCAGCAGCCAGGGTGGTCAGGAGCAGTTCTTC
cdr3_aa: CASSQGGQEQFF

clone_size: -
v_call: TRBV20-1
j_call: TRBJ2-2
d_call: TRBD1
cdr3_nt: TGCAGTGCTAGTGGGGCGACAGGGTATACCGGGGAGCTGTTTTTT
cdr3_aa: CSASGATGYTGELFF

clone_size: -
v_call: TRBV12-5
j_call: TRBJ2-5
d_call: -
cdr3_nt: TGTGCTAGTGGTTTGTCAGGCATGGAGGGAGTGGGGGAGACCCAGTACTTC
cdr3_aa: CASGLSGMEGVGETQYF

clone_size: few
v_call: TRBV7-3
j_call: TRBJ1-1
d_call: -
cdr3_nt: TGTGCCAGCAGCTTAGGAGGCATGAACACTGAAGCTTTCTTT
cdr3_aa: CASSLGGMNTEAFF

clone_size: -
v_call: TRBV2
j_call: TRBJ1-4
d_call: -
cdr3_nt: TGTGCCAGCAGTGAACCCAACGGTGAAAAACTGTTTTTT
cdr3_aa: CASSEPNGEKLFF

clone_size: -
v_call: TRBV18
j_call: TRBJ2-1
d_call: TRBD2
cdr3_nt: TGTGCCAGCTCACCGCAAGCGGGAGGTACCTTACAAGGTGAGCAGTTCTTC
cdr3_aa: CASSPQAGGTLQGEQFF

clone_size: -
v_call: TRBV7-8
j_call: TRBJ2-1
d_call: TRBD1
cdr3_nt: TGTGCCAGCAGCTACGACAGGGAGTCGGGCTATGAGCAGTTCTTC
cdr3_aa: CASSYDRESGYEQFF

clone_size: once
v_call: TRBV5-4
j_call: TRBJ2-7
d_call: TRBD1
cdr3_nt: TGTGCCAGCAGCTTATTGGGTACGACAGGGGGCTTCGAGCAGTACTTC
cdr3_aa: CASSLLGTTGGFEQYF

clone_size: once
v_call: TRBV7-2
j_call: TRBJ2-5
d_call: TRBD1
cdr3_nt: TGTGCCAGCAGCTTAAGTACCGGGACAGCAGAAGAGACCCAGTACTTC
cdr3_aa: CASSLSTGTAEETQYF

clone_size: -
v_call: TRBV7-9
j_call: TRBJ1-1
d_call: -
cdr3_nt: TGTGCCAGCAGCTCTCAGGGGAATCCGAACACTGAAGCTTTCTTT
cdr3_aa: CASSSQGNPNTEAFF

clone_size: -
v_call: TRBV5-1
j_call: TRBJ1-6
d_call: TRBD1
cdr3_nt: TGCGCCAGCAGCCCCGGGACAGTCCATAATTCACCCCTCCACTTT
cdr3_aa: CASSPGTVHNSPLHF

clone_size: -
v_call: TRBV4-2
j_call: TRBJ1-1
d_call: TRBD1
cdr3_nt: TGTGCCAGCAGCCAAGATCATTGGGACAGGGGGCTGAACACTGAAGCTTTCTTT
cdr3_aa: CASSQDHWDRGLNTEAFF

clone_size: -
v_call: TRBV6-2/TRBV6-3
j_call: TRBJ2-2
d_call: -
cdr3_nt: TGTGCCAGCAGTCCCTCGGGGTCCGGGGAGCTGTTTTTT
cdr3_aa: CASSPSGSGELFF

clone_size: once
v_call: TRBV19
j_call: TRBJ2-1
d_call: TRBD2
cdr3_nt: TGTGCCAGTAGAGCGGGAGGGGTCAATGAGCAGTTCTTC
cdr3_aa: CASRAGGVNEQFF

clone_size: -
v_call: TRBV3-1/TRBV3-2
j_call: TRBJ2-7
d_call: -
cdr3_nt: TGTGCCAGCAGCCAAGGTGGGACATCCTCCTCCTACGAGCAGTACTTC
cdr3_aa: CASSQGGTSSSYEQYF

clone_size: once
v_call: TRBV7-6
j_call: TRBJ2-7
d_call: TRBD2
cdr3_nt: TGTGCCAGCAGCTTAGGGGTTAGCGGGAGAACCTACGAGCAGTACTTC
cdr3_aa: CASSLGVSGRTYEQYF

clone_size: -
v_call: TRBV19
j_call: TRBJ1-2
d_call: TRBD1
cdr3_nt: TGTGCCAGTATGAGGGACAGGGGGTTCTATGGCTACACCTTC
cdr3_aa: CASMRDRGFYGYTF

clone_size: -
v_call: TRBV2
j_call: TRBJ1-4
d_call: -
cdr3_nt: TGTGCCAGCAGCCTTAACAGGCTAACTAATGAAAAACTGTTTTTT
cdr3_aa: CASSLNRLTNEKLFF

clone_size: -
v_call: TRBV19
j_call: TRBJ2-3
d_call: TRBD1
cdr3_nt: TGTGCCAGTAGTAATCCTCTTCAGGGGGCGGGAGATACGCAGTATTTT
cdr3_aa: CASSNPLQGAGDTQYF

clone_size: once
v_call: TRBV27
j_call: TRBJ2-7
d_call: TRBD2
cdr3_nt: TGTGCCAGCAGGATCACCGGGACTAGCGTCTACGAGCAGTACTTC
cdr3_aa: CASRITGTSVYEQYF

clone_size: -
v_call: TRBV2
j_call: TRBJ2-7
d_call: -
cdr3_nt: TGTGCCAGCAGTCCTTACTACGAGCAGTACTTC
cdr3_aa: CASSPYYEQYF

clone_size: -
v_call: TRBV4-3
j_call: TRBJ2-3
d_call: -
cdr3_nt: TGCGCCAGCAGCCAAGAGTATTCCTCAGATACGCAGTATTTT
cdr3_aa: CASSQEYSSDTQYF

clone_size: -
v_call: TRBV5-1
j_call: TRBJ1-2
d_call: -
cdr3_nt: TGCGCCAGCAGCTTGGAAGGGACGCCGGCGGGGGGCTACACCTTC
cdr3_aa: CASSLEGTPAGGYTF

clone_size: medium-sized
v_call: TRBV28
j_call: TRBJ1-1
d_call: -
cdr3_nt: TGTGCCAGCAGCGGTGTACAGAGAGCTTTCTTT
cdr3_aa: CASSGVQRAFF

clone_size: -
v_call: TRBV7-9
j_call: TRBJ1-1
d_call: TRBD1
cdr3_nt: TGTGCCAGCAGCCCGGACAGGGGTTCCACTGAAGCTTTCTTT
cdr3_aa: CASSPDRGSTEAFF

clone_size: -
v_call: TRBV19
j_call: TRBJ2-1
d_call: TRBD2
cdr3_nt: TGTGCCAGTAGTATAGTCCGGGGGAGCCAAAGACTAGCGGGTTTCGTCTACAATGAGCAGTTCTTC
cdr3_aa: CASSIVRGSQRLAGFVYNEQFF